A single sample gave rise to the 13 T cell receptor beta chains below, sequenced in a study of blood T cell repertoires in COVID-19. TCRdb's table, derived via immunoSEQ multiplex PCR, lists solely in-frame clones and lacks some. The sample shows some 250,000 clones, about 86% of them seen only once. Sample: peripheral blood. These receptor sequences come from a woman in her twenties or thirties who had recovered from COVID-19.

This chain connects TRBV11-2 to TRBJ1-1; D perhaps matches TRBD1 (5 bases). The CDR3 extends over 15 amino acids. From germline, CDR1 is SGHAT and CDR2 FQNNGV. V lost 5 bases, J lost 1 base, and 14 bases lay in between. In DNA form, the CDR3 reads TGTGCCAGCAGCACTACAGGCTCGGGGAACACTGAAGCTTTCTTT. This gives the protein CASSTTGSGNTEAFF. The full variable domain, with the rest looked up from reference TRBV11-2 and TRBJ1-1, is EAGVAQSPRYKIIEKRQSVAFWCNPISGHATLYWYQQILGQGPKLLIQFQNNGVVDDSQLPKDRFSAERLKGVDSTLKIQPAKLEDSAVYLCASSTTGSGNTEAFFGQGTRLTVV.

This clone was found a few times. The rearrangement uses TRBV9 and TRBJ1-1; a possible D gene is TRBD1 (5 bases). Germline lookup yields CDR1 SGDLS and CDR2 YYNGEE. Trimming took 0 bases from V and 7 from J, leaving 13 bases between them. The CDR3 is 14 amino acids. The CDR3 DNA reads TGTGCCAGCAGCGTAGGGTCTGACAGTATTGAAGCTTTCTTT. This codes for CASSVGSDSIEAFF.

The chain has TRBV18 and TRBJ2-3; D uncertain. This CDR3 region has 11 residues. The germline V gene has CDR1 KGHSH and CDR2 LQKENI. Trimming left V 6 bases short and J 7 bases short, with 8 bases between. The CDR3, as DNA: TGTGCCAGCTCCTCCGGGTATACGCAGTATTTT. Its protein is CASSSGYTQYF.

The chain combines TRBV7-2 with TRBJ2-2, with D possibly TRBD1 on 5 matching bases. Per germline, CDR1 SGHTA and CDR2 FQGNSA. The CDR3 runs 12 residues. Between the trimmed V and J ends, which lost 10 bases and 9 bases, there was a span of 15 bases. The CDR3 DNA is TGTGCCACTCCCATAAGGGGTAGGGAGCTGTTTTTT. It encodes CATPIRGRELFF.

The CDR3 loop is CASSLHGGDYGYTF. CDR3 bases: TGTGCCAGCAGCTTACATGGGGGCGACTATGGCTACACCTTC. V is TRBV7-3 and J is TRBJ1-2; weak D call: TRBD1 (6 bases). Germline CDR1 reads SGHTA; CDR2 reads FQGTGA. The CDR3 totals 14 residues. The V end lost 2 bases, the J end lost 3 bases, and 10 bases lay between the germline ends.

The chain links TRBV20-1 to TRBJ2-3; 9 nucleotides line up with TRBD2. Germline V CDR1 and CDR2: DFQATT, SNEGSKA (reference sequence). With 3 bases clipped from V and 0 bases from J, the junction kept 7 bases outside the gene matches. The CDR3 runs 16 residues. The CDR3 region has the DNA TGCAGTGCTAGTACTTGGAGCGGGGGGAGCACAGATACGCAGTATTTT. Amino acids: CSASTWSGGSTDTQYF.

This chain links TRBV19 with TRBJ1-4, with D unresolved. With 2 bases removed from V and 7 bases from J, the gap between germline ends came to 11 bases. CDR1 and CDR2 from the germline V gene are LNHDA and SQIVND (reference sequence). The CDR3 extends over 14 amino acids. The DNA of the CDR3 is TGTGCCAGTAGTATATCGGGGAGAAGTGAAAAACTGTTTTTT. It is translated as CASSISGRSEKLFF.

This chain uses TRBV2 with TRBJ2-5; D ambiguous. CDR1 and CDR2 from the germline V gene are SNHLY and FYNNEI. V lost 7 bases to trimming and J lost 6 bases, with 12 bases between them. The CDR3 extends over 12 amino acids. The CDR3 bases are TGTGCCAGCAACACCCCCGCCCAGACCCAGTACTTC. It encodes CASNTPAQTQYF.

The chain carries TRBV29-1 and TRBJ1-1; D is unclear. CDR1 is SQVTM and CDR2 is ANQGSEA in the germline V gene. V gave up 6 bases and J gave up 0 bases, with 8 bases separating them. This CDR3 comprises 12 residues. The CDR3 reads CSVGWMNTEAFF. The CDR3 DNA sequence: TGCAGCGTCGGGTGGATGAACACTGAAGCTTTCTTT.

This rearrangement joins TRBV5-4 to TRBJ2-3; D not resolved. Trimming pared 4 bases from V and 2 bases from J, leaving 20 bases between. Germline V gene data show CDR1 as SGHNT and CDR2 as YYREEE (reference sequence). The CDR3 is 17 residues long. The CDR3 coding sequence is TGTGCCAGCAGCGAGAGCCCTAGTAGAAGTGCCACAGATACGCAGTATTTT. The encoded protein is CASSESPSRSATDTQYF.

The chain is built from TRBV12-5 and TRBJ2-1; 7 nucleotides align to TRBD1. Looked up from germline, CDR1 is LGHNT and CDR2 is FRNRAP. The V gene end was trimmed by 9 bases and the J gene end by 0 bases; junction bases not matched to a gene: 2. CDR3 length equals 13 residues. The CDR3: CASRDSSYNEQFF. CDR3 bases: TGTGCTAGCAGGGACAGCTCCTACAATGAGCAGTTCTTC.

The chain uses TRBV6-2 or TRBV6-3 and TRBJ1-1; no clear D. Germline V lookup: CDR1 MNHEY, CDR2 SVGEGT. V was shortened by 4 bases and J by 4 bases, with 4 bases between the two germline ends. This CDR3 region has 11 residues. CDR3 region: CASSSSTEAFF. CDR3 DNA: TGTGCCAGCAGTTCGAGCACTGAAGCTTTCTTT.

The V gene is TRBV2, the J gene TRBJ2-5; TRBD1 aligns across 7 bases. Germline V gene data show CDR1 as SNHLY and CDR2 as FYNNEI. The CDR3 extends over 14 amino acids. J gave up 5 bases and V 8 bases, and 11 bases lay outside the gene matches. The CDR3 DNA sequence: TGTGCCAGCGGGAGCCACAGGGGTCCCGAGACCCAGTACTTC. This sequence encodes CASGSHRGPETQYF.